This TCR beta chain was retrieved from a study of cytomegalovirus exposure and HLA in healthy donors. Worth noting for this clone: Antigen: not known.

Study results and limitations: One variant, a missense change in DCLRE1C, was linked in a later analysis to TCR beta V- and J-gene trimming. Within an earlier analysis, most TCR beta V segments proved productive either about 90% or about 30% of the time. Serostatus for CMV was the only available immune exposure information.

With 60 Vbeta and 13 Jbeta primers, the PCR was carried out. Generated by immunoSEQ multiplex PCR, the TCRdb table keeps only in-frame clones and is missing some. The table lists some 150,000 clones, about 80% of them singletons. Germline CDR1 and CDR2: GTSNPN and SVGIG (reference sequence). The CDR3 runs to 13 residues. Between the trimmed V and J ends, which lost 1 base and 3 bases, there was a span of 6 bases. Sequenced input: PBMCs. The receptor was isolated from a man aged 18 to 35 in good health and CMV-seropositive. The chain carries TRBV30 and TRBJ1-4, with D unresolved. The CDR3 nucleotides read TGTGCCTGGAGTGGAGGGCCTAATGAAAAACTGTTTTTT. This encodes CAWSGGPNEKLFF.